What follows describes a single T cell receptor (beta chain). Its antigen is currently unknown. The sample is drawn from a study of shared clonotypes between healthy human individuals. Regarding the study as a whole: Memory subsets generally showed smaller estimated richness than naive subsets did.

The assay was immunoSEQ multiplex PCR, and TCRdb's table has in-frame clones only and misses some. The sample records some 660,000 clones, approximately 73% being singletons. V lost 2 bases and J lost 4, with 18 bases in between. Per the germline V gene, CDR1 is SNHLY and CDR2 is FYNNEI. This CDR3 has 17 amino acids. The clonotype comes from a young woman in good health. The sample comprised memory CD4+ T cells sorted from blood. Subset denoted: CD45RA-negative fraction. The chain couples TRBV2 to TRBJ1-5; no clear D gene. This chain's CDR3 is CASSEISQTSTNQPQHF. CDR3 nucleotides: TGTGCCAGCAGTGAAATTAGCCAGACCTCTACTAATCAGCCCCAGCATTTT.